This record concerns one TCR beta chain sequence. Its antigen remains unidentified. At one end, the junction sequence differs from germline, possibly due to a read error. This sample is drawn from a study of T cell responses to AZD1222 COVID-19 vaccine (dated by TCRdb to 2020 to 2023). About the investigation overall: AZD1222 recipients whose second dose came at about 4 weeks and those whose second dose came at about 12 weeks were combined into one group, since spike-specific TCR depth and breadth did not differ between the two schedules. A total of 233 trial participants underwent TCR sequencing, of whom nearly 210 received two doses of AZD1222 and approximately 25 received two doses of the MenACWY control vaccine. Trial participants were enrolled into age subgroups of 18-55, 56-69 and 70-plus years, which contained approximately 150, 30 and 60 TCR-sequenced participants, respectively.

CDR1 and CDR2, looked up from the germline V gene, are SGHTA and FQGNSA. The CDR3 spans 13 residues, from the cysteine through the phenylalanine. Only CDR3 DNA remains: 39 bases, in frame from the first base. General conclusions and limits of the study: Conclusions about previously exposed vaccinees are limited, since just 5 or 6 AZD1222 recipients were seropositive for SARS-CoV-2 at baseline. Most participants were white British and females outnumbered males, and the authors suggested that clonal diversity may have been underestimated. Reportedly, close to half of the unique spike-specific TCRs recognized epitopes lying outside the regions that are mutated in the B.1.351 and B.1.1.7 variants. After two AZD1222 doses, spike-specific TCR breadth and depth were significantly higher than at day 0 and than in MenACWY recipients. No day 14 peak-response samples were available, so repertoires were characterized only after the peak T cell response. In the small 56-69-year group, the increase in depth fell short of significance, most likely because of low power. The vaccine-associated CD4 TCRs covered the entire spike protein, and the dominant responses fell in regions 160-218 and 743-854.

The CDR3 regions of human TCRbeta chains were analyzed by immunosequencing. Concerning the study's data processing: TCRs in the repertoires were matched against a reference library of SARS-CoV-2-specific TCRs that had been generated with the MIRA antigen-specificity platform. Breadth was defined as the fraction of unique TCRs that were SARS-CoV-2-associated, and depth was defined as the fraction of total T cells that were SARS-CoV-2-associated. Using the MIRA data, each spike-specific TCR was mapped to the spike region that the TCR reacts to and placed in a CD4 or CD8 class. Log10-transformed breadth and depth values were compared by one-way ANOVA with Sidak's multiple comparisons tests. In TCRdb, the immuneACCESS table is reduced to in-frame sequences with V and J assigned. These tables do not hold every clone; where another copy was compared, an unresolved V gene accounts for under half, and the others remain unexplained. The V and J calls and clone size are taken from that table; D and trimming were inferred from the DNA. The sample data list roughly 100,000 clones, and 75% to 90% of these were observed just once. The top ten constitute approximately 4.7% of the sample.

This specimen's time point label, interpreted: baseline before first vaccination. The vaccinee samples were drawn from two UK trials, COV001 and COV002, one of which was a single-blind randomized controlled phase 2/3 trial testing AZD1222 (ChAdOx1 nCoV-19) in healthy adults. For TCRbeta chain sequencing, PBMC samples from trial participants were taken at day 0 and at day 28 after the second dose. The rearrangement joined TRBV7-2 to TRBJ2-2; the D segment cannot be called with confidence. Specimen: peripheral blood, collected on day 0 of AZD1222 vaccination. The receptor comes from an adult in good health. The nucleotides read TGTGCCAGCAGCGTAGCAAACACCGGGGAGCTGTTTTTT. It translates to CASSVANTGELFF.